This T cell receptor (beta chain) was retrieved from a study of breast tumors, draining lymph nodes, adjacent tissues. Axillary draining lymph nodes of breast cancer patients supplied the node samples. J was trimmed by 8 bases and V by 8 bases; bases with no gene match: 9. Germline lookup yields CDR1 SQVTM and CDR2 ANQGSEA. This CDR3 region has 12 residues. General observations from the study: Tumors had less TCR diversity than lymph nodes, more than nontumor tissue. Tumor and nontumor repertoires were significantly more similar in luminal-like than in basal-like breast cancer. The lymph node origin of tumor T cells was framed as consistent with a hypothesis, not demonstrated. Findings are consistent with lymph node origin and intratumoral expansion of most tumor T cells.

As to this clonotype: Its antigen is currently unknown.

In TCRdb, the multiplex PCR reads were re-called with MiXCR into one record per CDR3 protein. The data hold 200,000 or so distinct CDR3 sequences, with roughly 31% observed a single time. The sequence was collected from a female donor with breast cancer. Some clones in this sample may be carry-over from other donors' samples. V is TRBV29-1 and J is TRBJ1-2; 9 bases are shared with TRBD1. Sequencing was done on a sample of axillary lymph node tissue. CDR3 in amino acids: CSHRDRVYGYTF. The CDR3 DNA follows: TGCAGCCACCGGGACAGGGTCTACGGCTACACCTTC.